Given below is one T cell receptor beta chain in context. This sample is part of a study of response to subunit inactivated influenza vaccine. From germline, CDR1 is DFQATT and CDR2 SNEGSKA (reference sequence). This CDR3 region has 16 residues. Deletions cut 0 bases from V and 6 bases from J, with 21 bases between. One entry per CDR3 protein results from TCRdb running MiXCR on the RT-PCR reads. This table has 550,000 to 800,000 distinct CDR3 sequences, around 14% appearing once. This specimen consisted of PBMCs from blood, obtained 12 days after vaccination. The sequence was collected from a man in his forties or fifties who received an inactivated influenza vaccine. This sequence joins TRBV20-1 and TRBJ2-7; tentatively, D is TRBD2 (7 bases). In DNA, the CDR3 is TGCAGTGCTAGAGATGATGTAAGGGGGGGTATTGGCGAGCAGTACTTC. This translates into CSARDDVRGGIGEQYF.